Listed here are 21 T cell receptor beta chains from one sample, sequenced in a study of OX40 agonist ivuxolimab in advanced cancers. Profiling relied on immunoSEQ multiplex PCR, and the TCRdb table lists in-frame clones only, not all of them. The repertoire consists of 70,000 to 85,000 clones, with roughly 88% occurring once and the leading ten covering 0.9% to 1.4%. Sequenced material: CD4+ or CD8+ T cells sorted from blood, taken in a trial of the OX40 agonist ivuxolimab. The receptors originated from an adult with an advanced solid tumor such as melanoma, head and neck, liver or kidney cancer.

This chain links TRBV19 with TRBJ2-7; no clear D gene. Deletions cut 7 bases from V and 3 bases from J, with 7 bases between. Germline V lookup: CDR1 LNHDA, CDR2 SQIVND (reference sequence). This CDR3 spans 11 amino acids. The CDR3 nucleotides read TGTGCCAGTACAGACCGCTACGAGCAGTACTTC. Protein product: CASTDRYEQYF. Together with reference TRBV19 and TRBJ2-7, the CDR3 gives the full variable domain: DGGITQSPKYLFRKEGQNVTLSCEQNLNHDAMYWYRQDPGQGLRLIYYSQIVNDFQKGDIAEGYSVSREKKESFPLTVTSAQKNPTAFYLCASTDRYEQYFGPGTRLTVT.

The chain carries TRBV7-2 and TRBJ2-3; the D gene is possibly TRBD1 (6 bases). CDR1 and CDR2 from the germline V gene are SGHTA and FQGNSA. The CDR3 runs to 14 residues. The ends were cut back, 3 bases at V and 0 bases at J, with 7 bases in the middle. As DNA, the CDR3 is TGTGCCAGCAGCTTGGACAGCAGCACAGATACGCAGTATTTT. Protein product: CASSLDSSTDTQYF.

The chain is built from TRBV4-1 and TRBJ1-1; D not certain. The V gene lost 0 bases and the J gene lost 0 bases, with 14 bases spanning the gap. Germline CDR1 and CDR2: MGHRA and YSYEKL. CDR3 length: 17 residues. The CDR3 protein is CASSQDRMEYMNTEAFF. CDR3 in DNA: TGCGCCAGCAGCCAAGACAGGATGGAGTATATGAACACTGAAGCTTTCTTT.

This chain links TRBV27 with TRBJ1-5; D remains unclear. V was shortened by 0 bases and J by 8 bases, with 11 bases between the two germline ends. There are 14 residues in the CDR3. CDR1 and CDR2 (germline): MNHEY, SMNVEV (reference sequence). The CDR3 DNA reads TGTGCCAGCAGTTTATCCCTATTTGGGGAGCCCCAGCATTTT. Its protein is CASSLSLFGEPQHF.

The chain joins TRBV11-2 to TRBJ2-1, with 15 bases that match TRBD2. Germline V CDR1 and CDR2: SGHAT, FQNNGV. V shed 4 bases and J 5 bases; nucleotides not matched to a gene: 12. This CDR3 comprises 19 residues. The CDR3 sequence: CASSSPGLAGGRRNNEQFF. The CDR3 DNA follows: TGTGCCAGCAGCTCCCCGGGACTAGCGGGGGGCCGTAGGAACAATGAGCAGTTCTTC.

The chain recombines TRBV9 with TRBJ2-1; D uncertain. Trimming removed 0 bases from V and 9 bases from J, with 7 bases in between. The CDR3 is 12 residues long. CDR1 SGDLS and CDR2 YYNGEE come from the germline V gene. The CDR3 loop is CASSVDGAEQFF. DNA for the CDR3: TGTGCCAGCAGCGTAGACGGCGCTGAGCAGTTCTTC.

The chain employs TRBV5-1 and TRBJ2-3, with D perhaps TRBD1 or TRBD2 (5 bases each). The germline gives CDR1 SGHRS, CDR2 YFSETQ. CDR3 length equals 18 residues. Trimming stripped 0 bases from V and 1 base from J, with 18 bases between. CDR3 sequence (DNA): TGCGCCAGCAGCTTGGTAGGGGCCCGGGGCCTCCGCACAGATACGCAGTATTTT. Amino acid sequence: CASSLVGARGLRTDTQYF.

The chain recombines TRBV6-5 with TRBJ1-6; D might be TRBD1 (5 bases). With 6 bases removed from V and 10 bases from J, the gap between germline ends came to 13 bases. CDR1 is MNHEY and CDR2 is SVGAGI in the germline V gene. The CDR3 consists of 13 residues. CDR3 DNA: TGTGCCAGCAGCGATGTGGGGGGGTCACCCCTCCACTTT. Its protein is CASSDVGGSPLHF.

V gene TRBV28 combines with J gene TRBJ2-5; TRBD1 is a possible D gene (7 bases). Germline CDR1 reads MDHEN; CDR2 reads SYDVKM. V dropped 4 bases and J dropped 5 bases, with 17 bases sitting between them. The CDR3 is 15 amino acids. In DNA form, the CDR3 reads TGTGCCAGCAGTTCTCAGCAGGGGGGTGGGGAGACCCAGTACTTC. This codes for CASSSQQGGGETQYF.

On this clone: The CDR3 ends on some other residue instead of the conserved phenylalanine or tryptophan, so this is likely a read error. CDR3: CASSQTGNYGYTL. For the CDR3, the DNA is TGCGCCAGCAGCCAGACAGGGAACTATGGCTACACCCTC. The V gene is TRBV4-3, the J gene TRBJ1-2, with TRBD1 matching 7 bases. Losses at the gene ends were 3 bases for V and 2 bases for J; bases not matched to a gene: 0. The germline gives CDR1 LGHNA, CDR2 YSLEER. This CDR3 is 13 amino acids long.

The rearrangement joins TRBV5-6 to TRBJ1-2; D gene unclear. V was pared by 4 bases and J by 0 bases, with 16 bases between. The CDR3 totals 16 residues. CDR1 is SGHDT, CDR2 YYEEEE, per germline. As DNA, the CDR3 is TGTGCCAGCAGCATGACACTATCCACTTCTAACTATGGCTACACCTTC. This sequence encodes CASSMTLSTSNYGYTF.

The chain uses TRBV6-1 and TRBJ1-2; D possibly corresponds to TRBD1 (5 bases). Germline V gene sequence: CDR1 MNHNS, CDR2 SASEGT. Deletions cut 6 bases from V and 7 bases from J, with 15 bases between. The CDR3 spans 13 residues. The CDR3 DNA follows: TGTGCCAGCAGCGTGGGACGGTGGGGTGGCTACACCTTC. Protein product: CASSVGRWGGYTF.

The V and J genes are TRBV27 and TRBJ2-5; D uncertain. V was clipped by 4 bases and J by 2 bases, with 17 bases between them. The CDR3 spans 16 residues. Germline V CDR1 and CDR2: MNHEY, SMNVEV (reference sequence). CDR3 loop: CASSSRRNPGQETQYF. The DNA of the CDR3 is TGTGCCAGCAGTTCACGTCGAAATCCTGGGCAAGAGACCCAGTACTTC.

The chain joins TRBV2 to TRBJ2-3, with D possibly being TRBD1 (6 bases). Germline CDR1 reads SNHLY; CDR2 reads FYNNEI. CDR3 length equals 14 residues. Trimming stripped 3 bases from V and 0 bases from J, with 7 bases between. This chain's CDR3 is CASSDDRSTDTQYF. The CDR3 bases are TGTGCCAGCAGTGACGACAGGAGCACAGATACGCAGTATTTT.

The chain recombines TRBV19 with TRBJ1-3, with D perhaps matching TRBD1 (6 bases). Germline lookup yields CDR1 LNHDA and CDR2 SQIVND (reference sequence). The CDR3 extends over 15 amino acids. V lost 8 bases and J 4 bases, leaving 18 bases between the germline ends. In nucleotides, the CDR3 is TGTGCCAGTCCTATACAGGGAGAAGAAGGAAACACCATATATTTT. Translation gives CASPIQGEEGNTIYF.

The chain couples TRBV20-1 to TRBJ2-7; D may be TRBD1 (5 bases). This CDR3 has 11 amino acids. In germline, CDR1 is DFQATT, CDR2 SNEGSKA (reference sequence). V dropped 6 bases and J dropped 4 bases, with 10 bases sitting between them. This chain's CDR3 is CSAPAGYEQYF. In DNA, the CDR3 is TGCAGTGCCCCTGCAGGGTACGAGCAGTACTTC.

The V call is TRBV4-1, the J call TRBJ1-2; TRBD1 aligns across 8 bases. The trim removed 1 base at V and 14 bases at J, leaving 12 bases unmatched. The germline gives CDR1 MGHRA, CDR2 YSYEKL. CDR3 length: 14 residues. CDR3 nucleotides: TGCGCCAGCAGCCAAGCTGGGACAGGCGGGGTCGGGACCTTC. This gives the protein CASSQAGTGGVGTF.

This chain links TRBV27 with TRBJ1-2; the D is unclear. V was shortened by 0 bases and J by 6 bases, with 14 bases between the two germline ends. Looked up from germline, CDR1 is MNHEY and CDR2 is SMNVEV (reference sequence). The CDR3 runs 15 residues. CDR3 coding DNA: TGTGCCAGCAGTTTATCGATACGACTTTCGGATGGCTACACCTTC. The encoded protein is CASSLSIRLSDGYTF.

In its sample, this clone was seen a few times. The chain combines TRBV5-1 with TRBJ1-5; no clear D gene. Trimming cost V 1 base and J 4 bases, with 9 bases left between them. CDR1 is SGHRS, CDR2 YFSETQ, per germline. The CDR3 contains 14 residues. The CDR3 sequence: CASSLTPSNQPQHF. In DNA, the CDR3 is TGCGCCAGCAGCTTGACCCCTTCGAATCAGCCCCAGCATTTT.

J is TRBJ1-4 and V is TRBV5-1, with D perhaps matching TRBD1 (5 bases). In germline, CDR1 is SGHRS, CDR2 YFSETQ. CDR3 size: 13 residues. Trimming cost V 4 bases and J 4 bases, with 8 bases left between them. The CDR3, as DNA: TGCGCCAGCAGCCGGGGGTATAATGAAAAACTGTTTTTT. Translating gives CASSRGYNEKLFF.

The chain employs TRBV7-3 and TRBJ2-7; TRBD1 matches 10 bases. The junction had 10 bases not matched to a gene; V was cut back by 5 bases and J by 9 bases. Looked up from germline, CDR1 is SGHTA and CDR2 is FQGTGA. The CDR3 spans 14 residues. The CDR3 loop reads CASSTGTGVDGQYF. DNA for the CDR3: TGTGCCAGCAGCACGGGGACAGGGGTTGATGGGCAGTACTTC.